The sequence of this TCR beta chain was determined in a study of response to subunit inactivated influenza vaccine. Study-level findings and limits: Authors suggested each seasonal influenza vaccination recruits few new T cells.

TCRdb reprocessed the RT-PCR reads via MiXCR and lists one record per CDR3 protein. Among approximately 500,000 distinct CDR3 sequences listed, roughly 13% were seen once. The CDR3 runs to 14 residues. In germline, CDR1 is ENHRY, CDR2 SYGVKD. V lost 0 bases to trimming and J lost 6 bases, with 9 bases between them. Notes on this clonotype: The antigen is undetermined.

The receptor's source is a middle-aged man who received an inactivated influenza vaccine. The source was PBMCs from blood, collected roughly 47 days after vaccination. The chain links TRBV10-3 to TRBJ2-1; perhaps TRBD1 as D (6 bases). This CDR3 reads CAISESQGSNEQFF. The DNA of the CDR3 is TGTGCCATCAGTGAGTCACAGGGATCCAATGAGCAGTTCTTC.